Below, 8 T cell receptor beta chains from the same sample are listed, as sequenced in a study of T cell repertoires in cytomegalovirus infection. A single record per CDR3 protein comes from TCRdb applying MiXCR to the reads. The sample carries about 490,000 distinct CDR3 sequences, more than 25% recorded once. The material sequenced was PBMCs. The receptors stem from a human donor in good health (CMV status not recorded). Some clones in this sample may be carry-over from other donors' samples.

The rearrangement links TRBV7-6 to TRBJ2-1; 7 positions match TRBD2. Germline V gene lookup returns CDR1 SGHVS and CDR2 FNYEAQ. With 5 bases clipped from V and 9 bases from J, the junction kept 16 bases outside the gene matches. The CDR3 has 16 amino acids. The CDR3 region is CASSPVTSSGRVEQFF. Here the CDR3 DNA reads TGTGCCAGCAGCCCTGTTACGTCTAGCGGCCGGGTTGAGCAGTTCTTC. The full variable domain, in which reference TRBV7-6 and TRBJ2-1 provide the parts outside the CDR3, is GAGVSQSPRYKVTKRGQDVALRCDPISGHVSLYWYRQALGQGPEFLTYFNYEAQQDKSGLPNDRFSAERPEGSISTLTIQRTEQRDSAMYRCASSPVTSSGRVEQFFGPGTRLTVL.

CDR3 in amino acids: CASGPSTGELSEAFF. In nucleotides, the CDR3 is TGTGCTAGTGGTCCGTCGACAGGTGAGCTATCTGAAGCTTTCTTT. This chain connects TRBV12-5 to TRBJ1-1, with D maybe TRBD1 (6 bases). Trimming removed 5 bases from V and 6 bases from J, with 19 bases in between. Germline CDR1 and CDR2: LGHNT and FRNRAP. The CDR3 loop spans 15 amino acids. Full variable domain (outside the CDR3, taken from reference TRBV12-5 and TRBJ1-1): DARVTQTPRHKVTEMGQEVTMRCQPILGHNTVFWYRQTMMQGLELLAYFRNRAPLDDSGMPKDRFSAEMPDATLATLKIQPSEPRDSAVYFCASGPSTGELSEAFFGQGTRLTVV.

Comment on this clonotype: One base away lies a much larger clone, so this may be a sequencing read error. The chain uses TRBV6-4 and TRBJ2-2, with D uncertain. This CDR3 comprises 13 residues. Germline lookup yields CDR1 MRHNA and CDR2 SNTAGT. Between the trimmed V and J ends, which lost 2 bases and 3 bases, there was a span of 4 bases. CDR3 loop: CASSDGDTGELFF. CDR3 DNA: TGTGCCAGCAGTGACGGGGACACCGGGGAGCTGTTTTTT.

The gene calls are TRBV27 and TRBJ2-7, with 7 bases identical to TRBD2. The CDR3 has 15 amino acids. CDR1 and CDR2 (germline): MNHEY, SMNVEV (reference sequence). Germline trimming cut 4 bases from V and 4 bases from J; bases unmatched to any gene: 10. The chain's CDR3 is CASSSAIGTNYEQYF. The CDR3 nucleotides are TGTGCCAGCAGTTCAGCAATCGGGACTAATTACGAGCAGTACTTC.

The J gene is TRBJ2-7, the V gene TRBV11-2; D unresolved. With 4 bases removed from V and 9 bases from J, the gap between germline ends came to 16 bases. This CDR3 has 13 amino acids. Germline assignment: CDR1 SGHAT and CDR2 FQNNGV. CDR3: CASSSVDRGRQYV. The CDR3 DNA is TGTGCCAGCAGCTCCGTCGATAGAGGTCGGCAGTACGTC.

This clonotype was seen ten or more times. This chain links TRBV7-8 with TRBJ2-2, with TRBD1 identical over 8 bases. The CDR3 totals 14 residues. Per germline, CDR1 SGHVS and CDR2 FQNEAQ. J was trimmed by 8 bases and V by 2 bases; bases with no gene match: 4. The CDR3 sequence is CASSLIRGRGELFF. The CDR3 bases are TGTGCCAGCAGCTTAATCAGGGGGCGGGGGGAGCTGTTTTTT.

This clonotype appeared a few times. The chain recombines TRBV27 with TRBJ2-3, with a weak D call TRBD1 (6 bases). Germline V gene lookup returns CDR1 MNHEY and CDR2 SMNVEV (reference sequence). Trimming removed 3 bases from V and 0 bases from J, with 22 bases in between. The CDR3 spans 19 residues. CDR3 sequence reads: CASSFLLIPGTSSTDTQYF. Here the CDR3 DNA reads TGTGCCAGCAGTTTTCTACTTATCCCCGGGACATCTAGCACAGATACGCAGTATTTT.

In this sample, this clonotype turned up a few times. The chain couples TRBV11-3 to TRBJ2-1; tentative D call: TRBD1 (5 bases). The germline gives CDR1 SGHNT, CDR2 YENEEA. The CDR3 runs 15 residues. Trimming pared 1 base from V and 2 bases from J, leaving 9 bases between. CDR3 amino acids: CASSLAGSPYNEQFF. DNA for the CDR3: TGTGCCAGCAGCTTAGCAGGGTCCCCCTACAATGAGCAGTTCTTC.